The 9 T cell receptor beta chains given below trace back to one sample, sequenced in a study of CD8 T cells in Susac syndrome. Reverse transcription used roughly 0.45 to 1 ug RNA and random hexamers. From the immunoSEQ multiplex PCR reads, TCRdb called clonotypes with MiXCR, one entry per CDR3 protein. The sample yields about 400,000 distinct CDR3 sequences, 85% seen once. Sequenced sample: CD8+ T cells from PBMCs. The receptors were sampled from a human donor with multiple sclerosis.

This clonotype was counted only a few times. The chain combines TRBV27 with TRBJ2-1; TRBD2 aligns across 7 bases. The length of the CDR3 is 13 residues. Trimming took 5 bases from V and 5 from J; bases not matched to a gene: 3. Germline V gene data show CDR1 as MNHEY and CDR2 as SMNVEV (reference sequence). CDR3 amino acids: CASSLAGDNEQFF. The CDR3 DNA reads TGTGCCAGCAGTCTGGCGGGAGACAATGAGCAGTTCTTC.

This chain joins TRBV19 and TRBJ2-7; weak D call: TRBD2 (6 bases). This CDR3 has 14 amino acids. CDR1 and CDR2 (germline): LNHDA, SQIVND (reference sequence). With 2 bases removed from V and 7 bases from J, the gap between germline ends came to 15 bases. CDR3 in DNA: TGTGCCAGTAGTATATTGGGGACTCCTGAAGAGCAGTACTTC. Its translation: CASSILGTPEEQYF.

This chain connects TRBV28 to TRBJ1-5; the D is unclear. The CDR3 has 14 amino acids. V gave up 11 bases and J gave up 4 bases, with 18 bases separating them. Germline V gene sequence: CDR1 MDHEN, CDR2 SYDVKM. CDR3 in DNA: TGTGCCGCCAGACCGGCAGGCATTAATCAGCCCCAGCATTTT. As protein: CAARPAGINQPQHF. The variable domain in full, with the rest retrieved from reference TRBV28 and TRBJ1-5, is DVKVTQSSRYLVKRTGEKVFLECVQDMDHENMFWYRQDPGLGLRLIYFSYDVKMKEKGDIPEGYSVSREKKERFSLILESASTNQTSMYLCAARPAGINQPQHFGDGTRLSIL.

The CDR3 DNA is TGCGCCAGCAGCTTGGGGAACAGCAATCAGCCCCAGCATTTT. It yields the protein CASSLGNSNQPQHF. The chain joins TRBV5-1 to TRBJ1-5; D ambiguous. This CDR3 region has 14 residues. Germline lookup yields CDR1 SGHRS and CDR2 YFSETQ. Trimming cost V 0 bases and J 1 base, with 5 bases left between them.

Here the CDR3 reads CASSGPSGPGANVLTF. The CDR3 bases are TGTGCCAGTAGTGGGCCCTCCGGCCCTGGGGCCAACGTCCTGACTTTC. The chain carries TRBV19 and TRBJ2-6; the D is unclear. The V gene lost 5 bases and the J gene lost 2 bases, with 13 bases spanning the gap. The CDR3 loop spans 16 amino acids. Germline V gives CDR1 LNHDA, CDR2 SQIVND (reference sequence).

The genes are TRBV5-6 and TRBJ2-1; D might be TRBD1 (6 bases). V was pared by 4 bases and J by 1 base, with 12 bases between. In germline, CDR1 is SGHDT, CDR2 YYEEEE. The CDR3 length is 15 residues. The chain's CDR3 is CASSGTGKSYNEQFF. CDR3 DNA sequence: TGTGCCAGCAGCGGAACAGGGAAATCCTACAATGAGCAGTTCTTC.

The chain recombines TRBV30 with TRBJ2-1; TRBD2 matches 11 bases. This CDR3 has 17 residues. Trimming removed 1 base from V and 6 bases from J; junction bases left unmatched: 11. The germline V gene has CDR1 GTSNPN and CDR2 SVGIG (reference sequence). This CDR3 reads CAWSGDPTSGILNEQFF. DNA of the CDR3: TGTGCCTGGAGTGGTGATCCGACTAGCGGGATTCTCAATGAGCAGTTCTTC.

The chain carries TRBV29-1 and TRBJ2-1, with D unresolved. Per the germline V gene, CDR1 is SQVTM and CDR2 is ANQGSEA. This CDR3 contains 11 residues. The germline V and J ends were trimmed by 6 bases and 3 bases, with 6 bases remaining between them. The CDR3, as DNA: TGCAGCGTCCGACACTACAATGAGCAGTTCTTC. This encodes CSVRHYNEQFF.

This clonotype was counted between two and nine times. The rearrangement links TRBV6-1 to TRBJ2-3; D ambiguous. CDR1 and CDR2 (germline): MNHNS, SASEGT. The CDR3 covers 15 residues. With 6 bases removed from V and 2 bases from J, the gap between germline ends came to 15 bases. Here the CDR3 reads CASRPYIIPTDTQYF. CDR3 DNA: TGTGCCAGCAGACCCTACATTATCCCCACAGATACGCAGTATTTT.